This T cell receptor (beta chain) was identified during a study of blood T cell repertoires in COVID-19. The overall study: Samples of COVID-19 (acute and convalescent) were obtained from the United States, Italy and Spain.

Authors' analysis steps: From reference gene primer amplification, estimates of nucleated cell counts were derived. Profiled with immunoSEQ multiplex PCR; TCRdb holds only in-frame clones, not every one. For V, J and clone size, that table is used; D and trimming come from the DNA. The data hold some 140,000 clones, with about 90% observed a single time. Trimming shortened V by 3 bases and J by 10 bases, and 15 bases separated the two germline ends. The CDR3 sequence is 14 residues long. Germline V gene data show CDR1 as MNHEY and CDR2 as SMNVEV (reference sequence). The material sequenced was peripheral blood. The V call is TRBV27, the J call TRBJ1-4, with a tentative D call TRBD1 (6 bases). The sequence derives from a man aged 50-59 years with acute or convalescent COVID-19. The CDR3 loop is CASSLAQGEGKLFF. CDR3 in DNA: TGTGCCAGCAGTTTGGCACAGGGCGAAGGAAAACTGTTTTTT. The variable domain in full, completed from reference TRBV27 and TRBJ1-4, reads EAQVTQNPRYLITVTGKKLTVTCSQNMNHEYMSWYRQDPGLGLRQIYYSMNVEVTDKGDVPEGYKVSRKEKRNFPLILESPSPNQTSLYFCASSLAQGEGKLFFGSGTQLSVL.